This T cell receptor beta chain is drawn from a study of cytomegalovirus exposure and HLA in healthy donors. The PCR made use of 60 Vbeta and 13 Jbeta primers. TCRdb keeps only in-frame clones here, not all; method: immunoSEQ multiplex PCR. Across under 75,000 clones, the top ten clones capture roughly 2.4% of the sample. Germline V CDR1 and CDR2: SGHRS, YFSETQ. This CDR3 has 13 amino acids. V was clipped by 3 bases and J by 5 bases, with 11 bases between them. The chain has TRBV5-1 and TRBJ1-2; no firm D call. The sequence was obtained from a female donor in good health and CMV-seropositive. Sequencing was done on a sample of PBMCs. The CDR3 loop reads CASSSSQPYGYTF. The CDR3 nucleotides are TGCGCCAGCAGCTCGAGCCAACCATATGGCTACACCTTC.